These 25 T cell receptor beta chains share one sample of origin, sequenced in a study of vaccination and CD4 T cells after COVID-19 (dated by TCRdb to between 2022 and 2023). The library came from PCR. The reads were generated on an Illumina iSeq 100. DNA from cultured CD4+ T cells was subjected to TCR sequencing with the Oncomine TCR Beta short-read assay at the Johns Hopkins FTIC core. TCRdb took the public reads, trimmed them with fastp at Q25, ran MiXCR for clone calling and kept in-frame beta chains. Each entry is one CDR3 protein sequence, shown with its most common DNA and genes. The sample table records about 25,000 distinct CDR3 sequences; roughly 67% of these occur just once. The biggest ten clones account for under 20% of the sample. This specimen's treatment or condition label, per the study, means: approximately 10-day PBMC culture with coronavirus spike peptide pools or control peptides (ViraFEST assay).

The antigens of these receptors remain unknown. Sequenced material: CD4+ T cells from blood, cultured in vitro, taken after SARS-CoV-2 vaccination. These receptor sequences come from a human donor who received a COVID-19 vaccine.

There are a few counts of this clonotype. The chain joins TRBV24-1 to TRBJ1-5; no definite D call. Trimming cost V 0 bases and J 0 bases, with 14 bases left between them. The CDR3 totals 18 residues. CDR1 and CDR2 (germline): KGHDR, SFDVKD. This chain's CDR3 is CATSDLLTERYSNQPQHF. CDR3 bases: TGTGCCACCAGTGATTTGCTTACAGAACGTTATAGCAATCAGCCCCAGCATTTT.

J is TRBJ1-5 and V is TRBV2; 9 bases align to TRBD1. In germline, CDR1 is SNHLY, CDR2 FYNNEI. This CDR3 comprises 13 residues. V shed 6 bases and J 7 bases; nucleotides not matched to a gene: 4. The CDR3: CASREDRGQPQHF. The CDR3 DNA is TGTGCCAGCAGAGAGGACAGGGGACAGCCCCAGCATTTT. The variable domain in full, with the rest retrieved from reference TRBV2 and TRBJ1-5, is EPEVTQTPSHQVTQMGQEVILRCVPISNHLYFYWYRQILGQKVEFLVSFYNNEISEKSEIFDDQFSVERPDGSNFTLKIRSTKLEDSAMYFCASREDRGQPQHFGDGTRLSIL.

The J gene is TRBJ1-2, the V gene TRBV19, with a possible D match to TRBD1 (6 bases). CDR3 length: 14 residues. From germline, CDR1 is LNHDA and CDR2 SQIVND (reference sequence). V was trimmed by 3 bases and J by 4 bases, leaving 12 bases between them. CDR3 sequence reads: CASSIGTRSYGYTF. DNA of the CDR3: TGTGCCAGTAGTATTGGGACAAGATCCTATGGCTACACCTTC.

This CDR3 is CAWKKGGQGETGELFF. The CDR3 DNA reads as TGTGCCTGGAAAAAAGGAGGGCAGGGTGAGACCGGGGAGCTGTTTTTT. The chain uses TRBV30 and TRBJ2-2; possible D gene TRBD2, 6 bases. This CDR3 spans 16 amino acids. Germline V gene data show CDR1 as GTSNPN and CDR2 as SVGIG (reference sequence). V was clipped by 4 bases and J by 5 bases, with 20 bases between them.

The chain employs TRBV19 and TRBJ1-2, with 7 nucleotides matching TRBD1. CDR3 size: 15 residues. In germline, CDR1 is LNHDA, CDR2 SQIVND (reference sequence). Trimming took 4 bases from V and 1 from J; bases not matched to a gene: 6. The CDR3 DNA reads as TGTGCCAGTAGTACCCGACAGGGACATAACTATGGCTACACCTTC. This translates into CASSTRQGHNYGYTF.

This sequence joins TRBV6-5 and TRBJ1-2; TRBD1 is a possible D gene (5 bases). CDR3 size: 15 residues. The germline V and J ends were trimmed by 4 bases and 3 bases, with 15 bases remaining between them. Germline lookup yields CDR1 MNHEY and CDR2 SVGAGI. The CDR3 is CASSSRQSLDYGYTF. The CDR3 DNA is TGTGCCAGCAGTTCGCGACAGTCACTTGACTATGGCTACACCTTC.

This clonotype was seen a single time. The V gene is TRBV21-1, the J gene TRBJ2-3; the table's D call, TRBD2, has no DNA check behind it. TRBV21-1 is a known pseudogene. The CDR3 totals 20 residues. The CDR3 DNA follows: TGTGCCAGCAGCGGCAAGATGACTAGCGGGGGGAGAAATTACGCAGATACGCAGTATTTT. Residues: CASSGKMTSGGRNYADTQYF.

The gene calls are TRBV20-1 and TRBJ1-6; D not resolved. The CDR3 length is 12 residues. Germline CDR1 and CDR2: DFQATT and SNEGSKA (reference sequence). V dropped 5 bases and J dropped 9 bases, with 11 bases sitting between them. Here the CDR3 DNA reads TGCAGTGCTCCCCGACCGGGTTCACCCCTCCACTTT. Amino acids: CSAPRPGSPLHF.

The chain combines TRBV28 with TRBJ1-2, with 8 bases aligning to TRBD1. V gave up 11 bases and J gave up 6 bases; unmatched junction bases: 11. The CDR3 extends over 13 amino acids. Per germline, CDR1 MDHEN and CDR2 SYDVKM. The CDR3 sequence: CAAQTRDRNGYTF. The CDR3 DNA reads as TGTGCCGCCCAAACGAGGGACAGGAATGGCTACACCTTC.

J is TRBJ2-3 and V is TRBV5-6, with D perhaps given as TRBD1 or TRBD2 (5 bases each). V was shortened by 1 base and J by 3 bases, with 6 bases between the two germline ends. Germline V gene data show CDR1 as SGHDT and CDR2 as YYEEEE. The CDR3 is made up of 13 amino acids. CDR3 sequence reads: CASSLWGTDTQYF. In nucleotides, the CDR3 is TGTGCCAGCAGCTTGTGGGGGACAGATACGCAGTATTTT.

The rearrangement links TRBV5-4 to TRBJ2-3, with 14 nucleotides matching TRBD2. The CDR3 contains 17 residues. Per the germline V gene, CDR1 is SGHNT and CDR2 is YYREEE (reference sequence). Unmatched junction bases numbered 1, after V lost 0 bases and J lost 1 base. The DNA for the CDR3 is TGTGCCAGCAGCTTGGGGGGACTAGCGGGGGGCACAGATACGCAGTATTTT. Protein sequence: CASSLGGLAGGTDTQYF.

This clonotype was found a few times. The V gene is TRBV20-1, the J gene TRBJ2-3; no definite D call. V shed 1 base and J shed 1 base, with 0 bases lying between them. Germline values: CDR1 DFQATT, CDR2 SNEGSKA (reference sequence). The CDR3 covers 11 residues. The CDR3 nucleotides read TGCAGTGCTAGAGGCACAGATACGCAGTATTTT. Translating it yields CSARGTDTQYF.

V usage is TRBV5-1 and J usage is TRBJ1-5; TRBD1 is a possible D gene (6 bases). This CDR3 is built from 14 residues. Between the trimmed V and J ends, which lost 3 bases and 7 bases, there was a span of 14 bases. CDR1 is SGHRS, CDR2 YFSETQ, per germline. CDR3 in amino acids: CASSSGAGDQPQHF. The DNA for the CDR3 is TGCGCCAGCAGCTCAGGGGCAGGGGACCAGCCCCAGCATTTT.

This chain joins TRBV20-1 and TRBJ1-4; D remains unclear. V shed 3 bases and J shed 8 bases, with 13 bases lying between them. This CDR3 region has 13 residues. Per germline, CDR1 DFQATT and CDR2 SNEGSKA (reference sequence). CDR3 protein: CSASGVENEKLFF. Here the CDR3 DNA reads TGCAGTGCTAGCGGGGTGGAGAACGAAAAACTGTTTTTT.

The chain carries TRBV20-1 and TRBJ1-2; no reliable D call. CDR3 length: 12 amino acids. Germline assignment: CDR1 DFQATT and CDR2 SNEGSKA (reference sequence). Trimming removed 1 base at V and 6 bases at J, with 9 bases between. The CDR3 region is CSARVATDGYTF. For the CDR3, the DNA is TGCAGTGCTAGAGTGGCAACTGATGGCTACACCTTC.

This chain's CDR3 is CASSGGQAPGNYGYTF. The CDR3 DNA follows: TGTGCCAGCAGTGGGGGACAGGCGCCGGGTAACTATGGCTACACCTTC. The chain recombines TRBV6-1 with TRBJ1-2; TRBD1 aligns across 8 bases. The CDR3 length is 16 residues. The V gene end was trimmed by 4 bases and the J gene end by 1 base; junction bases not matched to a gene: 8. Germline CDR1 MNHNS, CDR2 SASEGT.

The chain links TRBV4-1 to TRBJ1-2; 7 nucleotides line up with TRBD1. This CDR3 has 16 amino acids. CDR1 MGHRA and CDR2 YSYEKL come from the germline V gene. Trimming cost V 3 bases and J 2 bases; bases outside gene matches: 9. This chain's CDR3 is CASSHTLGQDNYGYTF. The CDR3 DNA reads as TGCGCCAGCAGCCATACATTAGGACAGGACAACTATGGCTACACCTTC.

DNA of the CDR3: TGTGCCAGCAGCTTATCAACATACGAGCAGTACTTC. Its protein product is CASSLSTYEQYF. The V call is TRBV7-9, the J call TRBJ2-7; D unresolved. The germline V gene encodes CDR1 SEHNR and CDR2 FQNEAQ (reference sequence). Deletions cut 2 bases from V and 4 bases from J, with 6 bases between. This CDR3 is built from 12 residues. Based on the CDR3 plus reference TRBV7-9 and TRBJ2-7, the full variable domain is DTGVSQNPRHKITKRGQNVTFRCDPISEHNRLYWYRQTLGQGPEFLTYFQNEAQLEKSRLLSDRFSAERPKGSFSTLEIQRTEQGDSAMYLCASSLSTYEQYFGPGTRLTVT.

The rearrangement uses TRBV7-3 and TRBJ1-5; D gene uncertain. CDR3 size: 16 residues. V was cut by 2 bases and J by 0 bases, with 11 bases left in between. In germline, CDR1 is SGHTA, CDR2 FQGTGA. CDR3 sequence: CASSLGKIFSNQPQHF. The CDR3 region has the DNA TGTGCCAGCAGCTTAGGGAAGATTTTTAGCAATCAGCCCCAGCATTTT.

The V call is TRBV6-1, the J call TRBJ1-5, with D possibly TRBD1 on 6 matching bases. Between the trimmed V and J ends, which lost 5 bases and 6 bases, there was a span of 17 bases. The CDR3 totals 15 residues. The V gene's germline CDR1 is MNHNS and CDR2 SASEGT. CDR3 in DNA: TGTGCCAGCAGTCCCCTACGTGGGGGCAGTCAGCCCCAGCATTTT. As protein: CASSPLRGGSQPQHF.

The rearrangement links TRBV20-1 to TRBJ1-2; D is possibly TRBD1 (5 bases). The V end was cut by 6 bases, the J end by 8 bases, with 16 bases between. This CDR3 spans 12 amino acids. Per the germline V gene, CDR1 is DFQATT and CDR2 is SNEGSKA (reference sequence). CDR3 bases: TGCAGTGCCAGCGTACGGGGGGGAGGCTACACCTTC. As protein: CSASVRGGGYTF.

The genes are TRBV6-5 and TRBJ1-1, with D uncertain. The CDR3 totals 15 residues. The V end was cut by 2 bases, the J end by 0 bases, with 10 bases between. Germline loops: CDR1 MNHEY, CDR2 SVGAGI. CDR3 in DNA: TGTGCCAGCAGTTACCGGACCATAATGAACACTGAAGCTTTCTTT. It translates to CASSYRTIMNTEAFF.

The chain links TRBV12-3 or TRBV12-4 to TRBJ2-2, with TRBD2 identical over 7 bases. The CDR3 runs to 13 residues. After removal of 6 bases from V and 4 bases from J, the junction contained 2 bases not matched to a gene. CDR3 region: CASRGGGTGELFF. The CDR3 nucleotides read TGTGCCAGCAGGGGGGGGGGCACCGGGGAGCTGTTTTTT.

The chain recombines TRBV2 with TRBJ1-2, with 7 bases aligning to TRBD1. The CDR3 sequence is 15 residues long. CDR1 SNHLY and CDR2 FYNNEI come from the germline V gene. J was trimmed by 6 bases and V by 8 bases; bases with no gene match: 15. The CDR3 DNA reads TGTGCCAGCGCCGAAGGGGGCGTAGCGAGCGATGGCTACACCTTC. It specifies CASAEGGVASDGYTF.

The CDR3 region has the DNA TGTGCCAGCAGCTTTGAAGTGGGACGGCCCTATGGCTACACCTTC. Translating it yields CASSFEVGRPYGYTF. V is TRBV7-9 and J is TRBJ1-2; a weak D match, TRBD1 (5 bases). This CDR3 is 15 amino acids long. The V gene lost 3 bases and the J gene lost 4 bases, with 15 bases spanning the gap. Germline CDR1 and CDR2: SEHNR and FQNEAQ (reference sequence).